These 5 T cell receptor beta chains were sequenced from one sample in a study of T-cell reconstitution after alpha-beta-depleted transplantation in children. The library targeted TCRbeta and was prepared with unique molecular identifiers. TCRdb analysed the PCR reads with MiXCR anew, one entry per CDR3 protein. The sample has 450,000 to 600,000 distinct CDR3 sequences, 10% to 15% seen once; the top ten hold about 2%. This sample comprised PBMCs, mostly from graft donor cells, obtained 360 days after TCRalphabeta/CD19-depleted stem cell transplant. The receptors come from a male patient under 18 who had a stem cell transplant for acute myeloid leukemia, so the T cells may come from the graft donor.

DNA for the CDR3: TGCAGCAGGAGGGCTAGAACATCCTACGAGCAGTACTTC. It specifies CSRRARTSYEQYF. The chain has TRBV20-1 and TRBJ2-7; D possibly corresponds to TRBD2 (6 bases). There are 13 residues in the CDR3. Germline V gene data show CDR1 as DFQATT and CDR2 as SNEGSKA (reference sequence).

This clonotype was detected many times. The chain carries TRBV24-1 and TRBJ2-5; weak D call: TRBD1 (5 bases). In germline, CDR1 is KGHDR, CDR2 SFDVKD. The CDR3 has 13 amino acids. Trimming removed 3 bases from V and 5 bases from J, with 9 bases in between. Written as DNA, the CDR3 is TGTGCCACCAGTGATAAGGGGCGGGAGACCCAGTACTTC. It yields the protein CATSDKGRETQYF.

This clonotype appeared a few times. The J gene is TRBJ2-3, the V gene TRBV7-2; D gene uncertain. V was cut by 3 bases and J by 8 bases, with 9 bases left in between. The CDR3 has 12 amino acids. CDR1 SGHTA and CDR2 FQGNSA come from the germline V gene. The CDR3 DNA reads TGTGCCAGCAGCTTCCCCCTGAGTACGCAGTATTTT. Protein product: CASSFPLSTQYF.

This clonotype appeared many times. The chain joins TRBV5-6 to TRBJ2-3; D remains unclear. The CDR3 length is 13 residues. Trimming pared 3 bases from V and 2 bases from J, leaving 7 bases between. From germline, CDR1 is SGHDT and CDR2 YYEEEE. The CDR3 is CASSSVHTDTQYF. In nucleotides, the CDR3 is TGTGCCAGCAGCTCGGTCCACACAGATACGCAGTATTTT.

The chain combines TRBV7-9 with TRBJ1-1; 9 positions match TRBD1. The CDR3 has 16 amino acids. Germline CDR1 and CDR2: SEHNR and FQNEAQ (reference sequence). Losses at the gene ends were 7 bases for V and 1 base for J; bases not matched to a gene: 10. CDR3 DNA: TGTGCCAGCACCTCGGGACAGGGCCTTTCGAACACTGAAGCTTTCTTT. It codes for CASTSGQGLSNTEAFF.